This is a list of T cell receptor beta chains from one sample in a study of human T cells and chemical hapten exposure. TCRdb independently ran MiXCR on the RACE reads; one entry per CDR3 protein. The sample has more than 45,000 distinct CDR3 sequences, roughly an eighth seen once; the top ten hold roughly 2.3%. The sample consisted of whole blood, taken in connection with sensitization to the hapten diphenylcyclopropenone (DPC). These receptors were taken from a man aged 25 to 45 with alopecia areata. Some clones in this sample may be carry-over from other donors' samples. The CDR3 runs from the conserved cysteine through the conserved F or W. A D gene is named only where the DNA matches it firmly. Clone size is given for some rows only: seen once, a few or many times, or a class if the clone is expanded.

clone size,D gene,V gene,J gene,CDR3 DNA,CDR3 protein
-,TRBD1,TRBV7-9,TRBJ2-3,TGTGCCAGCAGCAACCGGGACAGGGGTACAGATACGCAGTATTTT,CASSNRDRGTDTQYF
many,TRBD2,TRBV9,TRBJ2-3,TGTGCCAGCAGCCCTGGACTAGCGGGGGGTATCGCAGATACGCAGTATTTT,CASSPGLAGGIADTQYF
-,-,TRBV29-1,TRBJ1-1,TGCAGCGACGGAGGGACTGAAGCTTTCTTT,CSDGGTEAFF
many,-,TRBV3-1,TRBJ2-2,TGTGCCAGCAGCGTACAGGGACGGGGGACCGGGGAGCTGTTTTTT,CASSVQGRGTGELFF
many,-,TRBV20-1,TRBJ1-4,TGCAGTGCTATTATGGACGTCTATGAAAAACTGTTTTTT,CSAIMDVYEKLFF
many,-,TRBV29-1,TRBJ1-1,TGCAGCGTTGAGAAGCAGATGAACACTGAAGCTTTCTTT,CSVEKQMNTEAFF
few,TRBD1,TRBV6-5,TRBJ1-2,TGTGCCAGCAGGCAGGGGGCTGATGGCTACACCTTC,CASRQGADGYTF
few,-,TRBV5-4,TRBJ1-3,TGTGCCAGCAGCTTGGCCATAGGGGATGGAAACACCATATATTTT,CASSLAIGDGNTIYF
many,-,TRBV7-3,TRBJ2-1,TGTGCCAGCAGCCCCGGGGTCTTAAAGGAGAGCTCCTACAATGAGCAGTTCTTC,CASSPGVLKESSYNEQFF
-,-,TRBV5-1,TRBJ2-3,TGCGCCAGTAGAAAGCAGGCAGCTAGCACAGATACGCAGTATTTT,CASRKQAASTDTQYF
few,-,TRBV6-2/TRBV6-3,TRBJ2-3,TGTGCCAGCAGTTACTCAGGGGGACGCACAGATACGCAGTATTTT,CASSYSGGRTDTQYF
-,TRBD1,TRBV28,TRBJ2-7,TGTGCCAGCAGTGACCCAGGGGGCTCCTACGAGCAGTACTTC,CASSDPGGSYEQYF
many,TRBD1,TRBV5-1,TRBJ1-1,TGCGCCAGCAGTCTCCGGGACAGGGGAGTTAACACTGAAGCTTTCTTT,CASSLRDRGVNTEAFF
many,-,TRBV29-1,TRBJ1-5,TGCAGCGTTGCGCGCGCGGGAGATGGCAATCAGCCCCAGCATTTT,CSVARAGDGNQPQHF
many,-,TRBV12-3/TRBV12-4,TRBJ2-7,TGTGCCAGCAGCCTCGGACAGCCCTCCTACGAGCAGTACTTC,CASSLGQPSYEQYF
many,TRBD2,TRBV11-1,TRBJ2-1,TGTGCCAGCAGCCTACTAGCGGGGGCCTACAATGAGCAGTTCTTC,CASSLLAGAYNEQFF
-,-,TRBV28,TRBJ1-5,TGTGGCGCCGGGTCCCCAATCAATCAGCCCCAGCATTTT,CGAGSPINQPQHF
once,-,TRBV5-1,TRBJ1-1,TGCGCCAGCAGCTTGGGGGATCGGCGCACTGAAGCTTTCTTT,CASSLGDRRTEAFF
-,TRBD1,TRBV6-6,TRBJ1-5,TGTGCCAGCAGTCCCCCCGGGACAGGGAATCAGCCCCAGCATTTT,CASSPPGTGNQPQHF
many,TRBD1,TRBV28,TRBJ1-2,TGTGCCAGCAGTACTGCTTTCCCCGGGACAGTTAACTATGGCTACACCTTC,CASSTAFPGTVNYGYTF
-,TRBD1,TRBV25-1,TRBJ1-5,TGTGCCAGCAGTGAACGGGACAGGGGTCTCGATCAGCCCCAGCATTTT,CASSERDRGLDQPQHF
few,-,TRBV15,TRBJ2-2,TGTGCCACCTGGGGACCAGGGAGAAGCACCGGGGAGCTGTTTTTT,CATWGPGRSTGELFF
-,-,TRBV7-9,TRBJ1-4,TGTGCCAGCAGCTTAGCGCGGCAGTTTCTTAATGAAAAACTGTTTTTT,CASSLARQFLNEKLFF
-,-,TRBV9,TRBJ2-1,TGTGCCAGCAGCGTTCCGGGACTCCGCAATGAGCAGTTCTTC,CASSVPGLRNEQFF
-,TRBD2,TRBV4-1,TRBJ2-1,TGCGCCAGCAGCCAAGAACCTCCGCTAGCGGGGGGGCATCGGAATGAGCAGTTCTTC,CASSQEPPLAGGHRNEQFF
-,-,TRBV30,TRBJ1-5,TGTGCCTGGAGTGTTGGTAGCAATCAGCCCCAGCATTTT,CAWSVGSNQPQHF
-,-,TRBV12-3/TRBV12-4,TRBJ2-1,TGTGCCAGCAGTTTACGGGAGCAGTTCTTC,CASSLREQFF
-,-,TRBV12-3/TRBV12-4,TRBJ1-1,TGTGCCAGCAGTTTAGGAGTAGGGCGACTTCCTGAAGCTTTCTTT,CASSLGVGRLPEAFF
few,TRBD2,TRBV7-9,TRBJ2-7,TGTGCCAGCAGCCTAAGCGGGGCCGCCAGCTACGAGCAGTACTTC,CASSLSGAASYEQYF
few,-,TRBV29-1,TRBJ2-3,TGCAGCAGCGGACCACAGGGTACAGATACGCAGTATTTT,CSSGPQGTDTQYF
-,-,TRBV24-1,TRBJ2-1,TGTGCCACCAGTGATTTGGGGCTGTCGGACAACAATGAGCAGTTCTTC,CATSDLGLSDNNEQFF
many,-,TRBV6-4,TRBJ2-3,TGTGCCAGCAGCCCGGACGGGTTTTCAGATACGCAGTATTTT,CASSPDGFSDTQYF
many,-,TRBV28,TRBJ2-1,TGTGCCAGCAGTCCTGCTTCGAACACCTACAATGAGCAGTTCTTC,CASSPASNTYNEQFF
many,TRBD2,TRBV3-1,TRBJ2-7,TGTGCCAGCAGCCAGGGTAGCGGGGGGGACTCCTACGAGCAGTACTTC,CASSQGSGGDSYEQYF
few,-,TRBV2,TRBJ1-3,TGTGCCAGCAGTGGAACCGGAGACACCATATATTTT,CASSGTGDTIYF
few,TRBD1,TRBV18,TRBJ2-1,TGTGCCAGCTCACCCTCACAGGGGGATGAGCAGTTCTTC,CASSPSQGDEQFF
few,TRBD1,TRBV28,TRBJ2-7,TGTGCCAGCAGTTACACAGGGGGTAGGTACGAGCAGTACTTC,CASSYTGGRYEQYF
-,-,TRBV9,TRBJ1-1,TGTGCCAGCAGCACCCGGGCCACGGGGGGGGTTGAAGCTTTCTTT,CASSTRATGGVEAFF
many,TRBD1,TRBV28,TRBJ1-5,TGTGCCAGCAGTTTAATAGGGACAGGGGGCAATCAGCCCCAGCATTTT,CASSLIGTGGNQPQHF